The 13 T cell receptor beta chains below were found in one sample sequenced in a study of Graves' ophthalmopathy and Graves' hyperthyroidism (dated by TCRdb to 2017 to 2018). Sequencing was performed on an Illumina HiSeq 2000. TCR beta CDR3 regions were amplified from RNA transcripts for repertoire sequencing. A first-round RT-PCR used HTBI primers with the Qiagen OneStep RT-PCR kit, followed by a second-round multiplex PCR, size selection and purification. The public reads were run again by TCRdb, first through fastp at Q25 and then through MiXCR, and only productive beta chains were kept. Each CDR3 protein appears once, grouped with its most common genes and DNA. The sample profile shows 400,000 or so distinct CDR3 sequences; approximately 15% of them were found once. 5.5% to 7% of the sample goes to the ten largest clones. Sequenced: peripheral blood. The receptors here all came from a woman aged 18-29 years with stable Graves' hyperthyroidism. Donor details come from another sample of the same person, matched by shared clones.

This clonotype was detected ten times or more. V usage is TRBV27 and J usage is TRBJ1-4; D is undetermined. The CDR3 runs to 14 residues. V lost 8 bases to trimming and J lost 8 bases, with 18 bases between them. CDR1 MNHEY and CDR2 SMNVEV come from the germline V gene (reference sequence). The CDR3 loop is CASARGSLNEKLFF. Written as DNA, the CDR3 is TGTGCCAGCGCCCGGGGTAGCTTGAACGAAAAACTGTTTTTT.

The table lists this clonotype with a few counts. A much larger clone lies one base from this, so it may be a read error. The rearrangement joins TRBV12-3 or TRBV12-4 to TRBJ1-1; no reliable D call. The CDR3 is 13 residues long. Here the CDR3 DNA reads TGTGCCAGCAGCTCCCTGGGGAACACTGAAGCTTGCTTT. Translation gives CASSSLGNTEACF.

This clonotype showed up just a few times. The likely explanation is a read error, given a far larger clone one base away. This sequence joins TRBV6-1 and TRBJ1-2; TRBD1 matches at 10 bases. Germline CDR1 MNHNS, CDR2 SASEGT. The CDR3 loop spans 12 amino acids. This CDR3 reads CAGSRDRGGYTF. DNA of the CDR3: TGTGCCGGCAGTCGGGACAGGGGAGGCTACACCTTC.

This clonotype has at least ten counts. The rearrangement uses TRBV2 and TRBJ1-1; D remains unclear. Trimming stripped 4 bases from V and 5 bases from J, with 11 bases between. The V gene's germline CDR1 is SNHLY and CDR2 FYNNEI. The CDR3 extends over 13 amino acids. Written as DNA, the CDR3 is TGTGCCAGCAGTGGATCCTTGGCAACTGAAGCTTTCTTT. Protein: CASSGSLATEAFF. The full variable domain, its missing parts supplied by reference TRBV2 and TRBJ1-1, is EPEVTQTPSHQVTQMGQEVILRCVPISNHLYFYWYRQILGQKVEFLVSFYNNEISEKSEIFDDQFSVERPDGSNFTLKIRSTKLEDSAMYFCASSGSLATEAFFGQGTRLTVV.

A remark on this clonotype: This may be a read error: a much more frequent sequence differs by one nucleotide. This chain joins TRBV19 and TRBJ1-5; 9 bases agree with TRBD1. The CDR3 spans 16 residues. The germline gives CDR1 LNHDA, CDR2 SQIVND (reference sequence). Trimming at V came to 7 bases and at J to 6 bases, leaving 13 bases not matched to a gene. CDR3 sequence: CASIIPGQGGGQPQHF. The CDR3 region has the DNA TGTGCCAGTATTATCCCGGGACAGGGTGGGGGTCAGCCCCAGCATTTT.

Comment on this clonotype: The germline gene is not matched at one end of the junction; a read error may be the cause. J is TRBJ2-7 and V is TRBV27; D remains ambiguous. The CDR3 is 14 amino acids. Germline CDR1 MNHEY, CDR2 SMNVEV (reference sequence). In DNA, the CDR3 is TGTGCCAGCAGTCCTCTGGGGATCTCCCACGAGCAGTACTTC. This codes for CASSPLGISHEQYF.

This clonotype has at least ten counts. The genes are TRBV5-1 and TRBJ1-1, with 7 nucleotides matching TRBD1. Trimming took 0 bases from V and 4 from J; bases not matched to a gene: 12. Per the germline V gene, CDR1 is SGHRS and CDR2 is YFSETQ. The CDR3 has 17 residues. Here the CDR3 DNA reads TGCGCCAGCAGCTTGGTAGTAACCGGGACAGCTAGCACTGAAGCTTTCTTT. Translated, it gives CASSLVVTGTASTEAFF.

Remarks on this clonotype: This sequence may be a read error, since a much larger clone differs from it by one base. The chain employs TRBV7-9 and TRBJ2-7, with D unresolved. Germline V CDR1 and CDR2: SEHNR, FQNEAQ (reference sequence). There are 14 residues in the CDR3. Trimming left V 5 bases short and J 1 base short, with 12 bases between. The CDR3 DNA reads as TGTGCCAGCAGCAAAGACCCCCGTTCCTACGAGCAGTACGTC. Translation: CASSKDPRSYEQYV.

Many counts were recorded for this clonotype. The chain employs TRBV20-1 and TRBJ1-2; 9 bases align to TRBD1. CDR1 DFQATT and CDR2 SNEGSKA come from the germline V gene (reference sequence). The CDR3 has 16 amino acids. V lost 5 bases and J lost 5; bases outside the gene matches: 15. The CDR3 loop reads CSALTGGASGTYGYTF. The CDR3 DNA is TGCAGTGCTCTTACAGGGGGCGCGTCGGGGACTTATGGCTACACCTTC.

Ten or more counts support this clonotype. This chain links TRBV2 with TRBJ1-1; D possibly corresponds to TRBD1 (6 bases). Germline V gene data show CDR1 as SNHLY and CDR2 as FYNNEI. V was pared by 6 bases and J by 5 bases, with 19 bases between. The CDR3 extends over 15 amino acids. CDR3 sequence reads: CASRGTGRRRTEAFF. CDR3 bases: TGTGCCAGCAGGGGAACAGGGCGGAGGCGGACTGAAGCTTTCTTT.

The sample holds many counts of this clonotype. The V and J genes are TRBV12-3 or TRBV12-4 and TRBJ1-5; a weak D match, TRBD1 (6 bases). The CDR3 has 13 amino acids. The V and J ends lost 2 bases and 9 bases respectively, with 11 bases between them. The CDR3 sequence is CASSLKGVAPQHF. The CDR3 DNA follows: TGTGCCAGCAGTTTAAAGGGGGTGGCGCCCCAGCATTTT.

This clonotype has a count of ten or more. The rearrangement uses TRBV6-5 and TRBJ1-5; tentatively, D is TRBD1 (6 bases). Germline values: CDR1 MNHEY, CDR2 SVGAGI. V lost 2 bases and J 6 bases, leaving 11 bases between the germline ends. This CDR3 is 14 amino acids long. The CDR3 bases are TGTGCCAGCAGTTACATGAGGGGGGGTCAGCCCCAGCATTTT. Its translation is CASSYMRGGQPQHF.

This clonotype was detected ten times or more. This chain connects TRBV12-3 or TRBV12-4 to TRBJ2-2; D tentatively fits TRBD1 or TRBD2 (5 bases each). Trimming shortened V by 6 bases and J by 0 bases, and 14 bases separated the two germline ends. The CDR3 is made up of 16 amino acids. CDR3 in amino acids: CASRLDSYTNTGELFF. DNA of the CDR3: TGTGCCAGCAGACTAGACAGTTACACGAACACCGGGGAGCTGTTTTTT.